This T cell receptor (beta chain) was recovered during a study of low-dose radiotherapy and immunotherapy resistance in tumors. Whole-study context: A dose of 1 Gy per fraction every two weeks went to Cohort 2, totaling 13 Gy over 26 weeks.

The table lists this clonotype with a few counts. TRAV- and TRBV-specific primers were used for first-strand cDNA, which covered alpha and beta chains. PCR amplification of the TCRs was performed with Phusion for 20 PCR cycles, and it relied on a constant-region primer together with a V-primer adapter. MiXCR was run by TCRdb on the reads, yielding one entry per CDR3 protein. This table holds 5,000 to 7,500 distinct CDR3 sequences, about four fifths found once. The CDR3 loop spans 15 amino acids. With 3 bases clipped from V and 1 base from J, the junction kept 5 bases outside the gene matches. Germline lookup yields CDR1 SGHNT and CDR2 YYREEE (reference sequence). As a condition of eligibility, patients had advanced solid tumors lacking tumor-infiltrating lymphocytes.

The chain carries TRBV5-4 and TRBJ2-5; 8 bases align to TRBD2. This clonotype was sampled from a human donor with advanced metastatic prostate, ovarian, gallbladder or colorectal cancer (not recorded which). This table probably holds off-target reads from a library built for another chain. CDR3 bases: TGTGCCAGCAGCTCCGGGAGGGAAATCCAAGAGACCCAGTACTTC. Protein: CASSSGREIQETQYF. The full variable domain, completed using reference TRBV5-4 and TRBJ2-5, is ETGVTQSPTHLIKTRGQQVTLRCSSQSGHNTVSWYQQALGQGPQFIFQYYREEENGRGNFPPRFSGLQFPNYSSELNVNALELDDSALYLCASSSGREIQETQYFGPGTRLLVL.